This T cell receptor (beta chain) was recovered during a study of cytomegalovirus exposure and HLA in healthy donors. Study findings and constraints: The CMV antigen specificity of a few CMV-associated chains was confirmed through in vitro analysis.

Clones were sequenced by immunoSEQ multiplex PCR, and TCRdb holds only the in-frame ones, with some missing. The top ten hold about 1.9% of the sample, which has about 76,000 clones, 94% seen once. This clone was counted between two and nine times. As yet, its antigen is unknown. The TCR originated in a woman aged 18-29 years in good health and CMV-seropositive. Sequenced material: PBMCs.

CDR3 loop: CASQRASYNEQFF. The CDR3 DNA follows: TGTGCCAGCCAGCGAGCCTCCTACAATGAGCAGTTCTTC. The rearrangement links TRBV5-4 to TRBJ2-1, with D unclear. CDR3 length: 13 amino acids. V gave up 7 bases and J gave up 0 bases, with 8 bases separating them. The germline CDR1 and CDR2 sequences are SGHNT and YYREEE (reference sequence).